This T cell receptor (beta chain) was identified in a study of shared clonotypes between healthy human individuals. Study-wide results and limits: Sampling involved blood alone; tissue repertoires likely differ.

CDR3 size: 15 residues. Germline CDR1 reads MNHNS; CDR2 reads SASEGT. Trimming shortened V by 1 base and J by 8 bases, and 15 bases separated the two germline ends. The protocol was immunoSEQ multiplex PCR, while the TCRdb copy is restricted to in-frame clones and leaves out a portion. This table holds around 1 million clones, over 75% found once. Details on this clone: Antigen unknown.

A CD45RA+ naive subset and a CD45RA-negative memory subset were split from CD4+ cells. The V gene is TRBV6-1, the J gene TRBJ2-1; weak D call: TRBD2 (6 bases). Sequencing was done on a sample of memory CD4+ T cells sorted from blood. Regarding subset: CD45RA-negative fraction. The source of this sequence is a man aged 18 to 35 in good health. CDR3: CASSEGRAGGYEQFF. CDR3 nucleotide sequence: TGTGCCAGCAGTGAAGGGAGGGCTGGCGGGTATGAGCAGTTCTTC.